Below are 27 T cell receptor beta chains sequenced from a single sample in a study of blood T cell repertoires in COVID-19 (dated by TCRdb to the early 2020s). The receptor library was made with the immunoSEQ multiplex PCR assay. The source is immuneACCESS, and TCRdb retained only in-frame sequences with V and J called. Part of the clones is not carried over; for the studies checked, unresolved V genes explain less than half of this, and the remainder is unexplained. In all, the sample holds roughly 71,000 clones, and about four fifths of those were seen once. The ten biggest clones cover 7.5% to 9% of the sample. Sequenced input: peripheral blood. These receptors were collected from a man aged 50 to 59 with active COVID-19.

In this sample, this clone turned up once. The CDR3 region has the DNA TGTGCCAGTAGGGCGGGACCCCATAACTATGGCTACACCTTC. Translation: CASRAGPHNYGYTF. The chain links TRBV19 to TRBJ1-2; maybe TRBD1 (5 bases). V shed 6 bases and J shed 1 base, with 12 bases lying between them. CDR3 length equals 14 residues. Germline loops: CDR1 LNHDA, CDR2 SQIVND (reference sequence). The whole variable domain, filled in from reference TRBV19 and TRBJ1-2, reads DGGITQSPKYLFRKEGQNVTLSCEQNLNHDAMYWYRQDPGQGLRLIYYSQIVNDFQKGDIAEGYSVSREKKESFPLTVTSAQKNPTAFYLCASRAGPHNYGYTFGSGTRLTVV.

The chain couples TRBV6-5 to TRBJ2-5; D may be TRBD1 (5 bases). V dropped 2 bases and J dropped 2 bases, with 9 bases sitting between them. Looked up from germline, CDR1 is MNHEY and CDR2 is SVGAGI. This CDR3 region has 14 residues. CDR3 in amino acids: CASSYKGLQETQYF. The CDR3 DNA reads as TGTGCCAGCAGTTACAAGGGGCTGCAAGAGACCCAGTACTTC.

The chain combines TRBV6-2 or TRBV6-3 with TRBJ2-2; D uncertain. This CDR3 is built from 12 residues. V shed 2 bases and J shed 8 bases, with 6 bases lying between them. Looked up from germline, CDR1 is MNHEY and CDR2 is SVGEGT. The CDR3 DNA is TGTGCCAGCAGTTACGTCTCTGGGGAGCTGTTTTTT. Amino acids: CASSYVSGELFF.

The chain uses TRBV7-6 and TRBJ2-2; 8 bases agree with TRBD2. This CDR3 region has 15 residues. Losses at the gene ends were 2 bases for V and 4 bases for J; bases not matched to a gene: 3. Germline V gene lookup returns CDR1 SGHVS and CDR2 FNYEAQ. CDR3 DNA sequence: TGTGCCAGCAGCTTACGCGCGGGGGGCACCGGGGAGCTGTTTTTT. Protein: CASSLRAGGTGELFF.

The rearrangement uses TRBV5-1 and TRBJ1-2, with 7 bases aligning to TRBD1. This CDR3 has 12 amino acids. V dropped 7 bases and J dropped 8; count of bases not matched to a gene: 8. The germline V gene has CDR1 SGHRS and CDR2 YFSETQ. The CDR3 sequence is CASRGGESGYTF. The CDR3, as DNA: TGCGCCAGCCGAGGGGGCGAGAGCGGCTACACCTTC.

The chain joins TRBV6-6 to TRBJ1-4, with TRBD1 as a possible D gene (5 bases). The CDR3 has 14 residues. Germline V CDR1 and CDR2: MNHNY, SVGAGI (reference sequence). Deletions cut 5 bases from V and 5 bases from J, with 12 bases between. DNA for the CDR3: TGTGCCAGCAGTGGCGGGGCGGAGAATGAAAAACTGTTTTTT. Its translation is CASSGGAENEKLFF.

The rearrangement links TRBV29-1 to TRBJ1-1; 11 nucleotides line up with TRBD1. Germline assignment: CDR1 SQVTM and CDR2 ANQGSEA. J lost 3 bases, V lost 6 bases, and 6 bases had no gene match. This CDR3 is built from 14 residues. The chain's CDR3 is CSVGVGQGDTEAFF. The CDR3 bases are TGCAGCGTGGGGGTGGGACAGGGGGACACTGAAGCTTTCTTT.

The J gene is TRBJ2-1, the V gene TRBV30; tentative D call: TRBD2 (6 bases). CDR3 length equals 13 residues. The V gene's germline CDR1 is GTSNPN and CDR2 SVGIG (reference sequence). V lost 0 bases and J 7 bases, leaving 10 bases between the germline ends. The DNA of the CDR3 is TGTGCCTGGAGTGTAAACGGGAGAAATGAGCAGTTCTTC. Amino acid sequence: CAWSVNGRNEQFF. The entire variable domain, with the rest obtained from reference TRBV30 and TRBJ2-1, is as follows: SQTIHQWPATLVQPVGSPLSLECTVEGTSNPNLYWYRQAAGRGLQLLFYSVGIGQISSEVPQNLSASRPQDRQFILSSKKLLLSDSGFYLCAWSVNGRNEQFFGPGTRLTVL.

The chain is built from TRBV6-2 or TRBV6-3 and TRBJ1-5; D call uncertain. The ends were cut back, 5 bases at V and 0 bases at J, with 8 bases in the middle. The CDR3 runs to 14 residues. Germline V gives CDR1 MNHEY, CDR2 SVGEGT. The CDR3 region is CASSGEYSNQPQHF. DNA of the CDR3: TGTGCCAGCAGTGGTGAGTATAGCAATCAGCCCCAGCATTTT.

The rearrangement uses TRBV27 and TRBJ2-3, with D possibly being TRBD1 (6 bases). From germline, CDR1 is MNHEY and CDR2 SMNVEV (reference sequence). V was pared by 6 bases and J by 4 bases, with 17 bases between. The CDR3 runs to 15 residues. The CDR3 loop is CASSPRQVEPDTQYF. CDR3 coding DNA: TGTGCCAGCAGCCCCAGACAGGTCGAACCAGATACGCAGTATTTT.

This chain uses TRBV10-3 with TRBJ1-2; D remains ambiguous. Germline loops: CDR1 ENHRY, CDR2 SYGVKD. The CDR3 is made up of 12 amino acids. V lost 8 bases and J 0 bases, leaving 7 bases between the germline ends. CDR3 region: CAILDSNYGYTF. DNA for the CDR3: TGTGCCATCCTAGATTCTAACTATGGCTACACCTTC.

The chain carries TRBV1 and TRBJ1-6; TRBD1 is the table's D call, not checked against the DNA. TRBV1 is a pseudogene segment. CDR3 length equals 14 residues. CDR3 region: CTSTETVDNSPLHF. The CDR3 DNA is TGCACCAGCACCGAGACAGTCGATAATTCACCCCTCCACTTT.

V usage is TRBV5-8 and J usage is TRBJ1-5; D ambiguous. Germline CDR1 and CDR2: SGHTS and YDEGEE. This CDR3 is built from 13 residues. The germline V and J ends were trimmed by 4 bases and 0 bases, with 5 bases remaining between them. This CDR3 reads CASSPNSNQPQHF. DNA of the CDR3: TGTGCCAGCAGCCCTAATAGCAATCAGCCCCAGCATTTT.

The CDR3 DNA is TGTGCCAGCAAGAACGACGGGAAGAGCTCCTACGAGCAGTACTTC. This encodes CASKNDGKSSYEQYF. The chain uses TRBV21-1 and TRBJ2-7; the table's D call, TRBD2, was not checked against the DNA. TRBV21-1 is listed as a pseudogene. The CDR3 runs 15 residues.

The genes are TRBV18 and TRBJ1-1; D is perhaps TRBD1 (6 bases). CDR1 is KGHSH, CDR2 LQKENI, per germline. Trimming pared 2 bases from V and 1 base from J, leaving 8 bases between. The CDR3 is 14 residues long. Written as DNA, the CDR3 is TGTGCCAGCTCACCAGGGGGCGGGAACACTGAAGCTTTCTTT. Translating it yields CASSPGGGNTEAFF.

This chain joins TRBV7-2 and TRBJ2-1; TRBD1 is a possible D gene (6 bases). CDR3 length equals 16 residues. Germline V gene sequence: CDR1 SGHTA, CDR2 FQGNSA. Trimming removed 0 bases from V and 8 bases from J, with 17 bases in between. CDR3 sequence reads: CASSLATGLSGDEQFF. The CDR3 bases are TGTGCCAGCAGCTTAGCCACGGGCCTATCAGGGGATGAGCAGTTCTTC. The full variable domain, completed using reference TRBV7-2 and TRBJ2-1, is GAGVSQSPSNKVTEKGKDVELRCDPISGHTALYWYRQSLGQGLEFLIYFQGNSAPDKSGLPSDRFSAERTGGSVSTLTIQRTQQEDSAVYLCASSLATGLSGDEQFFGPGTRLTVL.

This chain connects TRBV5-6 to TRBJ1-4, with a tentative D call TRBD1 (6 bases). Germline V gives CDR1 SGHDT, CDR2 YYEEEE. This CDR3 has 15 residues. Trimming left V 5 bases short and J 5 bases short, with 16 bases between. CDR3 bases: TGTGCCAGCAGTCGCCACACAGGGAACAATGAAAAACTGTTTTTT. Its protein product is CASSRHTGNNEKLFF.

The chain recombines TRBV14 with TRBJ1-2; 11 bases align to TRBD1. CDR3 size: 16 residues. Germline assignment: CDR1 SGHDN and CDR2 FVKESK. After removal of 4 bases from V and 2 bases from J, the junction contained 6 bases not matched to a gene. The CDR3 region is CASSRGTGGWNYGYTF. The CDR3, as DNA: TGTGCCAGCAGCCGCGGGACAGGGGGATGGAACTATGGCTACACCTTC.

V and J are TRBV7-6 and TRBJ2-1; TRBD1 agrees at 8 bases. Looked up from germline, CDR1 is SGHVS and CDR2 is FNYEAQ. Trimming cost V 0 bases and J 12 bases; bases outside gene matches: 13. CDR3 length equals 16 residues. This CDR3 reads CASSLAAAGGRIGQFF. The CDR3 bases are TGTGCCAGCAGCTTAGCTGCGGCAGGGGGCCGCATCGGGCAGTTCTTC.

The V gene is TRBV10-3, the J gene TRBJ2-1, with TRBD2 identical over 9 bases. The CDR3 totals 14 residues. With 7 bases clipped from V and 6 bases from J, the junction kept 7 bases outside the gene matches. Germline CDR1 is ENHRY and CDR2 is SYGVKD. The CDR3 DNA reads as TGTGCCATCACCTCCGGGACTAGCTTCAATGAGCAGTTCTTC. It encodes CAITSGTSFNEQFF.

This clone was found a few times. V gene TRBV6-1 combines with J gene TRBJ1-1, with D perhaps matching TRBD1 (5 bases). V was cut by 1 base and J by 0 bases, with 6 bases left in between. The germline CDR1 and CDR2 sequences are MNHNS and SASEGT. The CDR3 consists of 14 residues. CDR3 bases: TGTGCCAGCAGTGAAGGGGGGGTGAACACTGAAGCTTTCTTT. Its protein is CASSEGGVNTEAFF.

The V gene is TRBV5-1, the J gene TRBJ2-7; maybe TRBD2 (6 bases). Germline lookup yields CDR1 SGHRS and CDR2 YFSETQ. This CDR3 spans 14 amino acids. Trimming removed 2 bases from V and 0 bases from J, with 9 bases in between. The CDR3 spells CASSFIAASYEQYF. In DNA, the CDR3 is TGCGCCAGCAGCTTCATAGCGGCCTCCTACGAGCAGTACTTC. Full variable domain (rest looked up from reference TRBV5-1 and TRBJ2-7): KAGVTQTPRYLIKTRGQQVTLSCSPISGHRSVSWYQQTPGQGLQFLFEYFSETQRNKGNFPGRFSGRQFSNSRSEMNVSTLELGDSALYLCASSFIAASYEQYFGPGTRLTVT.

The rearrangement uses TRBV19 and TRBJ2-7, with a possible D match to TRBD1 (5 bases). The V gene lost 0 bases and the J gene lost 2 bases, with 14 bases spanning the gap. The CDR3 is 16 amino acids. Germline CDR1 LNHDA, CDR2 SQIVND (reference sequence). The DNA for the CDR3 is TGTGCCAGTAGTATAGATTTGAGTGGGGCGGCCTACGAGCAGTACTTC. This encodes CASSIDLSGAAYEQYF.

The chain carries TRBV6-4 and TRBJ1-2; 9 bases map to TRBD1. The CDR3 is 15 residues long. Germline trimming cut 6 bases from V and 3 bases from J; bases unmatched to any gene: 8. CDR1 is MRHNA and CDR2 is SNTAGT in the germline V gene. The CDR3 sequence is CASSPEGTGYYGYTF. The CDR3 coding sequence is TGTGCCAGCAGCCCCGAGGGGACAGGGTACTATGGCTACACCTTC.

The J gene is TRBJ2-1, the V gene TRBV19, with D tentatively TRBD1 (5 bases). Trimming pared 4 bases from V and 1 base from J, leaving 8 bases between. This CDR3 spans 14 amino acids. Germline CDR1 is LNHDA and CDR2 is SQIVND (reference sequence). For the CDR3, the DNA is TGTGCCAGTAGTAAGGACACTTCCTACAATGAGCAGTTCTTC. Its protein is CASSKDTSYNEQFF.

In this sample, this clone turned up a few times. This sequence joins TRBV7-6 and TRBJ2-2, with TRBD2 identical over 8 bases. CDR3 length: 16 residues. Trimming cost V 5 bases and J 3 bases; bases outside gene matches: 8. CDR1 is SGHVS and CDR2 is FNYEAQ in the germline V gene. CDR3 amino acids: CASSPRGGFDTGELFF. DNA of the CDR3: TGTGCCAGCAGCCCCCGGGGGGGCTTCGACACCGGGGAGCTGTTTTTT.

CDR3 residues: CASSQVGRTREKLFF. CDR3 nucleotide sequence: TGCGCCAGCAGCCAAGTCGGGCGGACAAGGGAAAAACTGTTTTTT. The rearrangement uses TRBV4-1 and TRBJ1-4; tentative D call: TRBD1 (5 bases). The CDR3 runs 15 residues. Germline-derived CDR1 and CDR2 are MGHRA and YSYEKL. Trimming shortened V by 1 base and J by 8 bases, and 14 bases separated the two germline ends.